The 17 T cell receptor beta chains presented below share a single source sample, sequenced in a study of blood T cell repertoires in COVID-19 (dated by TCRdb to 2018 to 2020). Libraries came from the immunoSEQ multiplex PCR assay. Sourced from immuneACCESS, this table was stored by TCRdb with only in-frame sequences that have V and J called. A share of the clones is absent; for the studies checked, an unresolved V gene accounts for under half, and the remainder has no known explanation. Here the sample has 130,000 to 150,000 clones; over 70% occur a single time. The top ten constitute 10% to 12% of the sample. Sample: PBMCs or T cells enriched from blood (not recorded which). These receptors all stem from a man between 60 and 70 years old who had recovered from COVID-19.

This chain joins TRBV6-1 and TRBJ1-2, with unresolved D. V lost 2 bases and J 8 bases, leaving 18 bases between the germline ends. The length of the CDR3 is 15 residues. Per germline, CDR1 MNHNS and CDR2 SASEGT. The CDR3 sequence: CASSESPSRIQGYTF. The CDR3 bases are TGTGCCAGCAGTGAAAGCCCAAGCAGGATTCAGGGCTACACCTTC.

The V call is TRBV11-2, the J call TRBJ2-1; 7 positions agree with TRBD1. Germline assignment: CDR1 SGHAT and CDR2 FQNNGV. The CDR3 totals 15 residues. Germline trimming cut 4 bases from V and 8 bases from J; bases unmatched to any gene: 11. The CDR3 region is CASSSVIDRDHEQFF. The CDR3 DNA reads TGTGCCAGCAGCTCCGTGATTGACAGGGACCATGAGCAGTTCTTC.

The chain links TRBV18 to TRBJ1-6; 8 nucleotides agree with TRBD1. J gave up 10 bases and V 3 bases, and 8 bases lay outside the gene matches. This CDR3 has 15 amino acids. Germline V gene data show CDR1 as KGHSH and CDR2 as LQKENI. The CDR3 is CASSPTGQGQSPLHF. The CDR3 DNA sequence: TGTGCCAGCTCACCGACAGGACAGGGTCAATCACCCCTCCACTTT.

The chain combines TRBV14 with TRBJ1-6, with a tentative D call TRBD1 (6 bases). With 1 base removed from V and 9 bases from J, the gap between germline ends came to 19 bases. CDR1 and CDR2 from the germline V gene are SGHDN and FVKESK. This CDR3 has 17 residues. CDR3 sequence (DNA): TGTGCCAGCAGCCAAGTTCCAGGGGAGCTATCTTTTTCACCCCTCCACTTT. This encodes CASSQVPGELSFSPLHF.

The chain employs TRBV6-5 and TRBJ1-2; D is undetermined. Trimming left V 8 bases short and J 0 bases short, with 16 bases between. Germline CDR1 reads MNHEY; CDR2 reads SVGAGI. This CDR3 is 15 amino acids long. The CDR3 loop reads CASETRKLPNYGYTF. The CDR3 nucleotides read TGTGCCAGCGAGACGAGGAAACTTCCTAACTATGGCTACACCTTC.

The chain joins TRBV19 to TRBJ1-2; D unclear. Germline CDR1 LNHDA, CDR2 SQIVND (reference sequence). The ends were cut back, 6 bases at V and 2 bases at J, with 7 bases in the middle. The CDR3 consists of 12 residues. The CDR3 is CASRGLNYGYTF. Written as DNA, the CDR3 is TGTGCCAGTAGAGGACTAAACTATGGCTACACCTTC. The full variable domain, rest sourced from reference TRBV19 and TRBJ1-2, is DGGITQSPKYLFRKEGQNVTLSCEQNLNHDAMYWYRQDPGQGLRLIYYSQIVNDFQKGDIAEGYSVSREKKESFPLTVTSAQKNPTAFYLCASRGLNYGYTFGSGTRLTVV.

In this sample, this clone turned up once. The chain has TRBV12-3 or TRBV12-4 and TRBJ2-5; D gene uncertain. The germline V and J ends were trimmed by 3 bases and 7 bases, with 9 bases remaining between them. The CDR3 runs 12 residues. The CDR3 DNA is TGTGCCAGCAGTTTGCTATCCGGGACCCAGTACTTC. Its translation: CASSLLSGTQYF.

The CDR3 sequence is CASSLLYGTTEQYF. The CDR3 DNA follows: TGTGCCAGCAGCCTCCTCTATGGCACTACAGAGCAGTACTTC. The chain is built from TRBV5-4 and TRBJ2-7; D remains ambiguous. CDR1 and CDR2 (germline): SGHNT, YYREEE (reference sequence). CDR3 length: 14 amino acids. The germline V and J ends were trimmed by 4 bases and 7 bases, with 18 bases remaining between them.

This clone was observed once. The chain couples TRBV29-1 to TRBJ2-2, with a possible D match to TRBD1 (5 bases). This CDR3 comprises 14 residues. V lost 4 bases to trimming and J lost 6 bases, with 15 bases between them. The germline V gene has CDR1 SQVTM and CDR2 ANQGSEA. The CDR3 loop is CSVALTVLSGELFF. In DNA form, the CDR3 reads TGCAGCGTTGCCCTGACAGTCCTATCCGGGGAGCTGTTTTTT.

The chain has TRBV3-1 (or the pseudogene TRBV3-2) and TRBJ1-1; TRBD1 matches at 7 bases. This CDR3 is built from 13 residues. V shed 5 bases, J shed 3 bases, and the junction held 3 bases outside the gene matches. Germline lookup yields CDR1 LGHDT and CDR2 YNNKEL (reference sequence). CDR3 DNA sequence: TGTGCCAGCAGCGACACAGGGGACACTGAAGCTTTCTTT. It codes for CASSDTGDTEAFF.

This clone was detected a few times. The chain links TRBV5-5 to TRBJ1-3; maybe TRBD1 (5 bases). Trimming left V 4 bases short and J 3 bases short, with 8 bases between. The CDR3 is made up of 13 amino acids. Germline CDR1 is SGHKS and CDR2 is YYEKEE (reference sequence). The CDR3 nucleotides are TGTGCCAGCAGCCAGGGTAATGGAAACACCATATATTTT. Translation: CASSQGNGNTIYF.

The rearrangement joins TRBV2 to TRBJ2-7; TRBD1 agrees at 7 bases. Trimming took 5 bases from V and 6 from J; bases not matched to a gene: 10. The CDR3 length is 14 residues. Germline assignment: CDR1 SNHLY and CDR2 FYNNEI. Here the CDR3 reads CASSPDSTGFEQYF. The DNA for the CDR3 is TGTGCCAGCAGTCCCGACTCGACAGGGTTCGAGCAGTACTTC. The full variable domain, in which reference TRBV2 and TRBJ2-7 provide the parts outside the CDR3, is EPEVTQTPSHQVTQMGQEVILRCVPISNHLYFYWYRQILGQKVEFLVSFYNNEISEKSEIFDDQFSVERPDGSNFTLKIRSTKLEDSAMYFCASSPDSTGFEQYFGPGTRLTVT.

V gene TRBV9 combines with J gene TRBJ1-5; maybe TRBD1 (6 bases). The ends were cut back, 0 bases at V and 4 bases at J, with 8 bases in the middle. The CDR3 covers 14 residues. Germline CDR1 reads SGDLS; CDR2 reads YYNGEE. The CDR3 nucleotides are TGTGCCAGCAGCGTAGAAGGGGGAAATCAGCCCCAGCATTTT. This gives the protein CASSVEGGNQPQHF.

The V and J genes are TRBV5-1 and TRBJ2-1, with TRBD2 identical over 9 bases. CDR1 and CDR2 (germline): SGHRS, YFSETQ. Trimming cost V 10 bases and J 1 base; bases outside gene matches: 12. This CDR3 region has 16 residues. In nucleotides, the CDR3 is TGCGCCCGCGGGGGGGTGATCGGGGTGTCCTACAATGAGCAGTTCTTC. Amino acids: CARGGVIGVSYNEQFF.

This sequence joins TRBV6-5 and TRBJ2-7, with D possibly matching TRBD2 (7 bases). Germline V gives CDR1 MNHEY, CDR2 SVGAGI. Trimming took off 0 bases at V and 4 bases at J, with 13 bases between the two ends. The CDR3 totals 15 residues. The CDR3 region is CASSYSRGGVYEQYF. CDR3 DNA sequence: TGTGCCAGCAGTTACTCGAGGGGGGGGGTATACGAGCAGTACTTC.

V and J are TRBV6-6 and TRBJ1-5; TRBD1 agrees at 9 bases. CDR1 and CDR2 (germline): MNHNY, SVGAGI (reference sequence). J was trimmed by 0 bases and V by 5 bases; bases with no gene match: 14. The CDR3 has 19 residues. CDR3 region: CASSLYRGQGFYSNQPQHF. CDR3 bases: TGTGCCAGCAGTCTTTACCGGGGACAGGGATTCTATAGCAATCAGCCCCAGCATTTT.

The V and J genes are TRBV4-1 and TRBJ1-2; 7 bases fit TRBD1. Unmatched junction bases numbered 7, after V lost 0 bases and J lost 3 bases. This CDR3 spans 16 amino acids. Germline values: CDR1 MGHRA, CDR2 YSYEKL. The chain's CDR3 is CASSQEGQGGYYGYTF. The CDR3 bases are TGCGCCAGCAGCCAAGAAGGACAAGGGGGCTACTATGGCTACACCTTC.